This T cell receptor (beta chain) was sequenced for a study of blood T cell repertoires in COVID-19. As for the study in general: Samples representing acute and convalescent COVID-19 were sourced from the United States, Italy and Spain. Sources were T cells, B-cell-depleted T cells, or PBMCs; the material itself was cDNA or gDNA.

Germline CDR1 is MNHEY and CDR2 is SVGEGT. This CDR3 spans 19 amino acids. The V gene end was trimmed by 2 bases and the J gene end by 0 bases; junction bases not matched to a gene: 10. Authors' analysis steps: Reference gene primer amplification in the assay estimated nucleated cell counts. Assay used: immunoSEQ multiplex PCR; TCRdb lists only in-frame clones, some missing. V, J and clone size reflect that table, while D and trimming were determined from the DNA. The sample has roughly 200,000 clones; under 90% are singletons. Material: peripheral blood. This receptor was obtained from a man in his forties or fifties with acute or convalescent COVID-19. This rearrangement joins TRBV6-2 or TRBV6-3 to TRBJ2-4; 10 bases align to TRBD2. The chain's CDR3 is CASSYDLAGATLAKNIQYF. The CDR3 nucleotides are TGTGCCAGCAGTTACGATCTAGCGGGGGCGACCTTAGCCAAAAACATTCAGTACTTC.